These 26 T cell receptor beta chains came from one sample sequenced in a study of cytomegalovirus exposure and HLA in healthy donors (dated by TCRdb to 2016 to 2017). The library came from the immunoSEQ multiplex PCR assay. For the multiplex PCR, a mixture combining 60 forward primers for TCR Vbeta segments and 13 reverse primers for TCR Jbeta segments was used. TCRdb obtained this table from immuneACCESS and retained in-frame rearrangements with V and J assigned. These tables miss some clones; where compared with another copy, unresolved V genes account for less than half of the shortfall, and the remainder is unexplained. This sample holds about 190,000 clones; 70% to 75% were observed only once. About 4.4% of the sample is taken by the ten largest. The specimen sequenced was PBMCs. These receptors came from a young man in good health and CMV-seropositive.

The V call is TRBV2, the J call TRBJ1-5; D remains unclear. CDR1 SNHLY and CDR2 FYNNEI come from the germline V gene. The CDR3 sequence is 13 residues long. The ends were cut back, 7 bases at V and 7 bases at J, with 14 bases in the middle. CDR3 region: CASTVLQTQPQHF. The CDR3 DNA sequence: TGTGCCAGCACGGTCCTTCAAACCCAGCCCCAGCATTTT.

The rearrangement uses TRBV2 and TRBJ2-1; TRBD1 agrees at 10 bases. V gave up 6 bases and J gave up 10 bases; unmatched junction bases: 12. Germline V lookup: CDR1 SNHLY, CDR2 FYNNEI. The CDR3 covers 15 residues. The CDR3: CASRPLSWTGGEQFF. CDR3 DNA: TGTGCCAGCAGGCCCCTATCCTGGACAGGGGGGGAGCAGTTCTTC.

This sequence joins TRBV6-5 and TRBJ2-2, with TRBD2 matching over 9 bases. The CDR3 runs 15 residues. Per the germline V gene, CDR1 is MNHEY and CDR2 is SVGAGI. V dropped 6 bases and J dropped 3; count of bases not matched to a gene: 5. The CDR3 sequence: CASRRGGVDTGELFF. The CDR3 DNA is TGTGCCAGCAGACGCGGGGGGGTAGACACCGGGGAGCTGTTTTTT.

The genes are TRBV7-6 and TRBJ1-5; D is unresolved. This CDR3 is built from 14 residues. Per the germline V gene, CDR1 is SGHVS and CDR2 is FNYEAQ. The V gene lost 2 bases and the J gene lost 4 bases, with 9 bases spanning the gap. Here the CDR3 reads CASSLPGVNQPQHF. CDR3 nucleotides: TGTGCCAGCAGCTTACCAGGTGTTAATCAGCCCCAGCATTTT.

V is TRBV30 and J is TRBJ2-2, with TRBD2 matching 8 bases. Per germline, CDR1 GTSNPN and CDR2 SVGIG (reference sequence). This CDR3 comprises 13 residues. Unmatched junction bases numbered 3, after V lost 8 bases and J lost 1 base. In nucleotides, the CDR3 is TGTGCCGTCGGGGGGGTGAACACCGGGGAGCTGTTTTTT. The encoded protein is CAVGGVNTGELFF. The full variable domain, completed using reference TRBV30 and TRBJ2-2, is SQTIHQWPATLVQPVGSPLSLECTVEGTSNPNLYWYRQAAGRGLQLLFYSVGIGQISSEVPQNLSASRPQDRQFILSSKKLLLSDSGFYLCAVGGVNTGELFFGEGSRLTVL.

This clone was seen a few times. This chain joins TRBV30 and TRBJ2-1; 11 bases map to TRBD2. Trimming took 3 bases from V and 7 from J; bases not matched to a gene: 2. The CDR3 runs to 13 residues. Germline CDR1 reads GTSNPN; CDR2 reads SVGIG (reference sequence). The CDR3: CAWRLAGVNEQFF. The CDR3 coding sequence is TGTGCCTGGAGACTAGCGGGAGTTAATGAGCAGTTCTTC.

The V gene is TRBV11-2, the J gene TRBJ1-2; D unclear. The V gene's germline CDR1 is SGHAT and CDR2 FQNNGV. This CDR3 region has 12 residues. Trimming took 4 bases from V and 8 from J, leaving 11 bases between them. The CDR3 region is CASSSTLSGYTF. DNA for the CDR3: TGTGCCAGCAGCTCTACCTTGAGCGGCTACACCTTC.

This clone was seen only a few times. V usage is TRBV4-1 and J usage is TRBJ2-2; D call uncertain. CDR1 MGHRA and CDR2 YSYEKL come from the germline V gene. This CDR3 contains 16 residues. The V end was cut by 1 base, the J end by 3 bases, with 12 bases between. The CDR3 DNA is TGCGCCAGCAGCCAAGGGAATTGGCAGGACACCGGGGAGCTGTTTTTT. Its protein product is CASSQGNWQDTGELFF.

J is TRBJ1-1 and V is TRBV4-2, with a tentative D call TRBD1 (5 bases). The germline gives CDR1 LGHNA, CDR2 YNFKEQ. There are 16 residues in the CDR3. V was pared by 1 base and J by 4 bases, with 16 bases between. The chain's CDR3 is CASSQGEAGISTEAFF. Here the CDR3 DNA reads TGTGCCAGCAGCCAAGGCGAGGCAGGGATCAGCACTGAAGCTTTCTTT.

This clone was recorded only once. The chain links TRBV19 to TRBJ2-6; D is unresolved. The CDR3 is made up of 15 amino acids. The V end was cut by 5 bases, the J end by 1 base, with 9 bases between. CDR1 and CDR2 from the germline V gene are LNHDA and SQIVND (reference sequence). CDR3 sequence reads: CASSLLQSGANVLTF. The CDR3 DNA sequence: TGTGCCAGTAGTCTCCTGCAGTCTGGGGCCAACGTCCTGACTTTC. Full variable domain (missing parts from reference TRBV19 and TRBJ2-6): DGGITQSPKYLFRKEGQNVTLSCEQNLNHDAMYWYRQDPGQGLRLIYYSQIVNDFQKGDIAEGYSVSREKKESFPLTVTSAQKNPTAFYLCASSLLQSGANVLTFGAGSRLTVL.

This clone was seen just once. This rearrangement joins TRBV5-8 to TRBJ2-1, with 14 bases lining up with TRBD2. V gave up 3 bases and J gave up 9 bases; unmatched junction bases: 8. The CDR3 runs to 16 residues. Germline-derived CDR1 and CDR2 are SGHTS and YDEGEE. CDR3 loop: CASSWGTSGSFIEQFF. The CDR3 nucleotides read TGTGCCAGCAGCTGGGGGACTAGCGGGAGTTTTATTGAGCAGTTCTTC. Drawing the rest from reference TRBV5-8 and TRBJ2-1, the complete variable domain is EAGVTQSPTHLIKTRGQQATLRCSPISGHTSVYWYQQALGLGLQFLLWYDEGEERNRGNFPPRFSGRQFPNYSSELNVNALELEDSALYLCASSWGTSGSFIEQFFGPGTRLTVL.

The chain couples TRBV18 to TRBJ2-5; no clear D. Germline V gene lookup returns CDR1 KGHSH and CDR2 LQKENI. V was shortened by 3 bases and J by 2 bases, with 4 bases between the two germline ends. The CDR3 extends over 12 amino acids. As DNA, the CDR3 is TGTGCCAGCTCACCCCCTCAAGAGACCCAGTACTTC. This gives the protein CASSPPQETQYF.

V and J are TRBV4-1 and TRBJ2-2, with 9 bases that match TRBD2. Germline assignment: CDR1 MGHRA and CDR2 YSYEKL. With V trimmed by 4 bases and J by 5 bases, 5 bases remained unmatched. This CDR3 region has 15 residues. CDR3 protein: CASSLITSGTGELFF. As DNA, the CDR3 is TGCGCCAGCAGCCTAATAACTAGCGGGACCGGGGAGCTGTTTTTT.

This rearrangement joins TRBV4-1 to TRBJ2-3; TRBD2 matches at 7 bases. Unmatched junction bases numbered 17, after V lost 0 bases and J lost 5 bases. The CDR3 runs 19 residues. Germline V lookup: CDR1 MGHRA, CDR2 YSYEKL. CDR3 sequence reads: CASSQEKAVTSRDLDTQYF. In DNA form, the CDR3 reads TGCGCCAGCAGCCAAGAAAAAGCTGTGACTAGCAGAGATTTAGATACGCAGTATTTT.

The V gene is TRBV19, the J gene TRBJ2-1; 10 positions agree with TRBD2. V shed 5 bases and J 7 bases; nucleotides not matched to a gene: 11. The CDR3 sequence is 16 residues long. Per the germline V gene, CDR1 is LNHDA and CDR2 is SQIVND (reference sequence). The CDR3 DNA follows: TGTGCCAGTAGTGCCTTTCTAGCGGGGGTAGGTAATGAGCAGTTCTTC. The encoded protein is CASSAFLAGVGNEQFF.

The genes are TRBV7-9 and TRBJ2-3, with TRBD2 identical over 7 bases. Germline lookup yields CDR1 SEHNR and CDR2 FQNEAQ (reference sequence). This CDR3 contains 14 residues. V dropped 5 bases and J dropped 4; count of bases not matched to a gene: 6. The DNA of the CDR3 is TGTGCCAGCAGCCCAACTAGCGTCGCAGATACGCAGTATTTT. Its protein is CASSPTSVADTQYF.

The chain carries TRBV11-3 and TRBJ2-5, with 7 nucleotides matching TRBD2. The CDR3 sequence is 15 residues long. Looked up from germline, CDR1 is SGHNT and CDR2 is YENEEA. Trimming at V came to 5 bases and at J to 2 bases, leaving 8 bases not matched to a gene. The CDR3: CASSLGRGVQETQYF. The CDR3 DNA reads as TGTGCCAGCAGCCTTGGACGGGGGGTACAAGAGACCCAGTACTTC.

This chain uses TRBV7-2 with TRBJ1-2; the D gene is possibly TRBD1 (6 bases). The ends were cut back, 0 bases at V and 7 bases at J, with 9 bases in the middle. Germline V gene sequence: CDR1 SGHTA, CDR2 FQGNSA. The CDR3 is 13 amino acids. CDR3 coding DNA: TGTGCCAGCAGCTTAGCAGGGGGTGGTGGCTACACCTTC. This sequence encodes CASSLAGGGGYTF. The full variable domain, completed using reference TRBV7-2 and TRBJ1-2, is GAGVSQSPSNKVTEKGKDVELRCDPISGHTALYWYRQSLGQGLEFLIYFQGNSAPDKSGLPSDRFSAERTGGSVSTLTIQRTQQEDSAVYLCASSLAGGGGYTFGSGTRLTVV.

The J gene is TRBJ2-1, the V gene TRBV5-1; D uncertain. CDR3 size: 12 residues. Germline CDR1 and CDR2: SGHRS and YFSETQ. V lost 4 bases to trimming and J lost 7 bases, with 9 bases between them. CDR3 nucleotides: TGCGCCAGCAGCCCGCCGGGTAATGAGCAGTTCTTC. It specifies CASSPPGNEQFF.

The CDR3 loop is CASSLQGNSPLHF. The CDR3 nucleotides are TGTGCCAGCTCATTGCAGGGAAATTCACCCCTCCACTTT. This chain links TRBV18 with TRBJ1-6; perhaps TRBD1 as D (5 bases). This CDR3 comprises 13 residues. Trimming stripped 5 bases from V and 7 bases from J, with 9 bases between. Germline loops: CDR1 KGHSH, CDR2 LQKENI.

This clone was counted a few times. Other DNA sequences in the sample encode the same CDR3. V is TRBV30 and J is TRBJ2-5, with a weak D call TRBD2 (7 bases). The CDR3 totals 15 residues. Germline loops: CDR1 GTSNPN, CDR2 SVGIG (reference sequence). V dropped 0 bases and J dropped 4 bases, with 15 bases sitting between them. Written as DNA, the CDR3 is TGTGCCTGGAGTGTAGGGGGGGCCAGGGGAGAGACCCAGTACTTC. Translated, it gives CAWSVGGARGETQYF.

The chain combines TRBV27 with TRBJ1-5; maybe TRBD1 (5 bases). The CDR3 is 14 amino acids. V lost 3 bases and J lost 11, with 17 bases in between. Germline values: CDR1 MNHEY, CDR2 SMNVEV (reference sequence). CDR3 DNA: TGTGCCAGCAGTTTGTGGGGGGGATCGGAGTCCCAGCATTTT. Its protein is CASSLWGGSESQHF.

DNA of the CDR3: TGTGCCAGCAGCGAAGGGGGTAGAGCCTACGAGCAGTACTTC. Translated, it gives CASSEGGRAYEQYF. The chain uses TRBV7-9 and TRBJ2-7; weak D call: TRBD1 (6 bases). Trimming took off 5 bases at V and 2 bases at J, with 13 bases between the two ends. The length of the CDR3 is 14 residues. From germline, CDR1 is SEHNR and CDR2 FQNEAQ (reference sequence).

This chain joins TRBV2 and TRBJ1-1; TRBD1 agrees at 7 bases. Germline CDR1 is SNHLY and CDR2 is FYNNEI. The CDR3 sequence is 12 residues long. Losses at the gene ends were 4 bases for V and 6 bases for J; bases not matched to a gene: 2. CDR3: CASSGQGPEAFF. DNA for the CDR3: TGTGCCAGCAGTGGACAGGGACCTGAAGCTTTCTTT.

The genes are TRBV12-5 and TRBJ2-4; the match to TRBD1 covers 10 bases. This CDR3 contains 17 residues. With V trimmed by 3 bases and J by 5 bases, 10 bases remained unmatched. Germline V gives CDR1 LGHNT, CDR2 FRNRAP. CDR3 in amino acids: CASGFSLPDRGQNIQYF. CDR3 bases: TGTGCTAGTGGTTTTTCTCTCCCCGACAGGGGGCAAAACATTCAGTACTTC.

V usage is TRBV19 and J usage is TRBJ1-2; TRBD1 aligns across 9 bases. The V segment lost 10 bases and the J segment 0 bases; nucleotides outside the gene matches: 15. The CDR3 contains 17 residues. Germline V gives CDR1 LNHDA, CDR2 SQIVND (reference sequence). As DNA, the CDR3 is TGTGCCACCTACGTTTGGACAGGGGTATTTGCTAACTATGGCTACACCTTC. As protein: CATYVWTGVFANYGYTF.